This is a list of T cell receptor beta chains from one sample in a study of T cells in Graves' hyperthyroidism and ophthalmopathy. TCRdb independently ran MiXCR on the multiplex PCR reads; one entry per CDR3 protein. The sample includes some 510,000 distinct CDR3 sequences, around 21% of them seen just once. The sample taken for sequencing was blood. These receptors were taken from a young man with Graves' hyperthyroidism. The CDR3 runs from the conserved cysteine through the conserved F or W. The D gene is left open where the match is weak. Expanded clones get a size class; other rows say once, few or many, or leave the size out.

few,TRBJ2-7,-,TRBV2,CASSDAGGGGEQYF,TGTGCCAGCAGTGACGCCGGAGGGGGTGGCGAGCAGTACTTC
many,TRBJ2-5,-,TRBV18,CASSPPAGQETQYF,TGTGCCAGCTCACCACCGGCCGGCCAAGAGACCCAGTACTTC
many,TRBJ2-7,-,TRBV6-1,CACQWGGEQYF,TGTGCCTGCCAGTGGGGCGGGGAGCAGTACTTC
-,TRBJ2-2,-,TRBV4-1,CASSQDGWRANTGELFF,TGCGCCAGCAGCCAAGATGGGTGGAGGGCGAACACCGGGGAGCTGTTTTTT
once,TRBJ1-1,-,TRBV19,CATLDWNTEAFF,TGTGCCACCCTCGACTGGAACACTGAAGCTTTCTTT
-,TRBJ1-1,-,TRBV4-1,CASSQFPVLANTEAFF,TGCGCCAGCAGCCAATTCCCGGTCCTGGCGAACACTGAAGCTTTCTTT
many,TRBJ1-2,-,TRBV28,CASRPSLGHGYTF,TGTGCCAGCAGACCGTCCTTAGGGCATGGCTACACCTTC
many,TRBJ1-1,-,TRBV29-1,CSAEVGNTEAFF,TGCAGCGCCGAAGTAGGGAACACTGAAGCTTTCTTT
many,TRBJ1-6,TRBD1,TRBV6-5,CASSYSNPPTGRDSPLHF,TGTGCCAGCAGTTACTCGAATCCCCCGACAGGGAGGGATTCACCCCTCCACTTT
many,TRBJ1-5,TRBD1,TRBV28,CASSSGQGVHQPQHF,TGTGCCAGCAGTTCAGGACAGGGGGTTCATCAGCCCCAGCATTTT
-,TRBJ2-2,-,TRBV6-5,CASSYGAERELFF,TGTGCCAGCAGTTACGGGGCTGAAAGGGAGCTGTTTTTT
many,TRBJ1-2,TRBD1,TRBV6-1,CASSLLDRGGYGYTF,TGTGCCAGCAGTCTCCTAGACAGGGGAGGTTATGGCTACACCTTC
many,TRBJ2-7,-,TRBV19,CASSPFIGYEQYF,TGTGCCAGTAGTCCCTTCATCGGCTACGAGCAGTACTTC
-,TRBJ1-5,TRBD1,TRBV6-2/TRBV6-3,CASRRTGGGNQPQHF,TGTGCCAGCAGGCGGACAGGAGGAGGCAATCAGCCCCAGCATTTT
-,TRBJ1-2,-,TRBV7-8,CASSWMPGTQYGYTF,TGTGCCAGCAGTTGGATGCCCGGGACGCAGTATGGCTACACCTTC
many,TRBJ2-7,-,TRBV28,CASSFNPSPPYEQYF,TGTGCCAGCAGTTTTAACCCCTCACCCCCCTACGAGCAGTACTTC
few,TRBJ2-5,TRBD2,TRBV5-1,CASSLAGTRQETQYF,TGCGCCAGCAGCTTGGCAGGGACTAGGCAAGAGACCCAGTACTTC
many,TRBJ2-7,TRBD1,TRBV28,CASSFRTGGVSEQYF,TGTGCCAGCAGTTTCCGGACAGGGGGCGTCTCCGAGCAGTACTTC
-,TRBJ1-5,-,TRBV6-1,CASSRTRDGFSQPQHF,TGTGCCAGCAGTCGCACCCGGGACGGATTCAGTCAGCCCCAGCATTTT
many,TRBJ2-5,TRBD2,TRBV11-2,CASSLVSGRGETQYF,TGTGCCAGCAGCTTAGTTTCCGGGAGGGGAGAGACCCAGTACTTC
many,TRBJ2-2,-,TRBV6-1,CASSEALGGGANTGELFF,TGTGCCAGCAGTGAAGCGTTAGGAGGCGGGGCGAACACCGGGGAGCTGTTTTTT
-,TRBJ2-2,-,TRBV12-3/TRBV12-4,CASSLGVALASVGELFF,TGTGCCAGCAGTTTAGGGGTTGCACTAGCTTCTGTCGGGGAGCTGTTTTTT
-,TRBJ1-1,-,TRBV5-1,CASSLDPSSSGTEAFF,TGCGCCAGCAGCTTGGACCCCAGTTCCAGCGGCACTGAAGCTTTCTTT
many,TRBJ1-2,TRBD1,TRBV6-2/TRBV6-3,CASSLGQASTF,TGTGCCAGCAGTCTCGGACAGGCGAGCACCTTC
many,TRBJ1-1,TRBD1,TRBV6-2/TRBV6-3,CASSLGQGARAFF,TGTGCCAGCAGTTTGGGACAGGGGGCGCGAGCTTTCTTT
many,TRBJ2-6,TRBD1,TRBV2,CASSPDRGASGANVLTF,TGTGCCAGCAGTCCCGACAGGGGTGCCTCTGGGGCCAACGTCCTGACTTTC
many,TRBJ1-1,-,TRBV5-1,CASSLGLGIAFF,TGCGCCAGCAGCTTGGGGTTAGGGATAGCTTTCTTT
-,TRBJ2-5,-,TRBV5-1,CASSLAQGGTQYF,TGCGCCAGCAGCTTGGCCCAGGGAGGGACCCAGTACTTC
many,TRBJ1-5,TRBD1,TRBV2,CASRGGPDRETNQPQHF,TGTGCCAGCAGGGGTGGCCCCGACAGGGAAACGAATCAGCCCCAGCATTTT
many,TRBJ2-2,-,TRBV6-5,CASKGVRGITGELFF,TGTGCCAGCAAGGGCGTCCGGGGGATCACCGGGGAGCTGTTTTTT
few,TRBJ1-5,-,TRBV6-2/TRBV6-3,CASTPRVPNQPQHF,TGTGCCAGCACCCCCCGCGTCCCGAATCAGCCCCAGCATTTT
-,TRBJ2-7,-,TRBV15,CATRQGHEQYF,TGTGCCACCAGACAGGGCCACGAGCAGTACTTC
many,TRBJ1-2,-,TRBV20-1,CSARPITAEDYGYTF,TGCAGTGCCAGACCCATCACAGCTGAGGACTATGGCTACACCTTC
few,TRBJ2-7,-,TRBV7-9,CASSLAWTAHEQYF,TGTGCCAGCAGCTTAGCTTGGACAGCTCATGAGCAGTACTTC
-,TRBJ1-3,-,TRBV28,CASSFTTALGGGNTIYF,TGTGCCAGCAGTTTTACCACGGCTTTAGGGGGTGGAAACACCATATATTTT
many,TRBJ1-1,TRBD1,TRBV19,CASSIWTGNTEAFF,TGTGCCAGTAGTATCTGGACAGGGAACACTGAAGCTTTCTTT
many,TRBJ2-5,-,TRBV28,CASSSRWGPGQETQYF,TGTGCCAGCAGTTCCCGATGGGGGCCCGGACAAGAGACCCAGTACTTC
-,TRBJ1-1,TRBD1,TRBV28,CASSLPGQEAFF,TGTGCCAGCAGTTTGCCGGGACAGGAAGCTTTCTTT
many,TRBJ1-2,-,TRBV12-3/TRBV12-4,CASSQAPTSYGYTF,TGTGCCAGCAGCCAAGCGCCTACAAGCTATGGCTACACCTTC
many,TRBJ2-5,-,TRBV7-9,CASSSPVEETQYF,TGTGCCAGCAGCTCCCCCGTGGAAGAGACCCAGTACTTC
many,TRBJ1-1,-,TRBV5-1,CASNPPGGTEAFF,TGCGCCAGCAACCCACCCGGTGGCACTGAAGCTTTCTTT
-,TRBJ2-2,TRBD1,TRBV6-1,CASTNRGDTGELFF,TGTGCCAGCACAAACAGGGGGGACACCGGGGAGCTGTTTTTT
few,TRBJ2-5,TRBD1,TRBV12-3/TRBV12-4,CASSLSVGTGGVKTQYF,TGTGCCAGCAGTTTATCAGTCGGGACAGGGGGCGTGAAGACCCAGTACTTC
many,TRBJ1-5,TRBD1,TRBV20-1,CSAQRGGGQGGQPQHF,TGCAGTGCCCAGAGGGGCGGAGGACAGGGCGGTCAGCCCCAGCATTTT
-,TRBJ1-1,-,TRBV29-1,CSVGSGLNTEAFF,TGCAGCGTTGGGAGCGGGCTGAACACTGAAGCTTTCTTT
few,TRBJ1-1,-,TRBV10-1,CASMGELQTEAFF,TGCGCCAGCATGGGAGAGCTTCAGACTGAAGCTTTCTTT
many,TRBJ1-1,-,TRBV11-2,CASSPLQGRVNTEAFF,TGTGCCAGCAGCCCATTACAGGGTCGAGTGAACACTGAAGCTTTCTTT
-,TRBJ1-1,TRBD1,TRBV15,CATSNRDRERGTEAFF,TGTGCCACCAGCAACCGGGACAGGGAGAGGGGCACTGAAGCTTTCTTT
-,TRBJ1-2,-,TRBV6-1,CASSGDGAGYTF,TGTGCCAGCAGTGGAGACGGGGCGGGCTACACCTTC
many,TRBJ2-7,TRBD2,TRBV10-3,CAISESFLAGDEQYF,TGTGCCATCAGTGAGTCGTTCCTAGCGGGAGACGAGCAGTACTTC
-,TRBJ2-4,-,TRBV4-1,CASSPHPRAKNIQYF,TGCGCAAGCAGCCCCCACCCCAGGGCCAAAAACATTCAGTACTTC
-,TRBJ2-5,-,TRBV7-8,CASSLYQENQETQYF,TGTGCCAGCAGCTTATATCAGGAGAATCAAGAGACCCAGTACTTC
-,TRBJ1-2,TRBD1,TRBV28,CASSWSRTGGVGYTF,TGTGCCAGCAGTTGGTCCCGGACAGGAGGGGTTGGCTACACCTTC
many,TRBJ2-5,TRBD1,TRBV28,CASSFYDRGETQYF,TGTGCCAGCAGTTTCTACGACAGGGGAGAGACCCAGTACTTC
many,TRBJ2-6,TRBD1,TRBV6-4,CASRNEPGQGAAGANVLTF,TGTGCCAGCAGGAACGAACCGGGACAGGGGGCAGCTGGGGCCAACGTCCTGACTTTC
many,TRBJ2-7,-,TRBV12-3/TRBV12-4,CASSFKGYEQYF,TGTGCCAGCAGTTTCAAGGGCTACGAGCAGTACTTC
many,TRBJ2-5,TRBD1,TRBV20-1,CSARQRSDRGAETQYF,TGCAGTGCTAGACAACGATCCGACAGGGGGGCGGAGACCCAGTACTTC
-,TRBJ1-3,-,TRBV5-1,CASSLEGQGITGNTIYF,TGCGCCAGCAGCTTGGAGGGTCAGGGGATTACTGGAAACACCATATATTTT
few,TRBJ2-7,-,TRBV27,CASTPVGGLSEQYF,TGTGCCAGCACCCCAGTGGGGGGTTTAAGCGAGCAGTACTTC